The source of this T cell receptor (beta chain) is a study of beta chain features in type 1 diabetes. The study's findings and limits: Moderate yet significant TCRB CDR3 shortening was seen in Type 1 diabetes patients in all four CD4+ subsets.

This clone was found a few times. Its antigen is currently unknown. Reverse transcription of all isolated RNA meant that expressed TCRB transcripts were sequenced. Generated by immunoSEQ multiplex PCR, the TCRdb table keeps only in-frame clones and is missing some. The data show about 230,000 clones, more than 15% seen once. This CDR3 is built from 17 residues. Deletions cut 0 bases from V and 0 bases from J, with 12 bases between. Germline V gives CDR1 LGHNA, CDR2 YSLEER. This sequence was found in a man aged 30-40 years with type 1 diabetes. This chain connects TRBV4-3 to TRBJ1-5, with unresolved D. Sequencing used naive CD4+ T cells from blood. The CDR3 nucleotides are TGCGCCAGCAGCCAAGATCTATGGACTGATAGCAATCAGCCCCAGCATTTT. Amino acids: CASSQDLWTDSNQPQHF.